This T cell receptor beta chain was identified in a study of early T cells in non-severe SARS-CoV-2 infection. Study-level background: Sequenced material consisted of bulk RNA (from unsorted whole blood), and chains were unpaired. Whole-study results and caveats: Matching with VDJdb favored anti-spike CD8 responses (missing private and CD4 specificities).

Each single cDNA molecule received a unique molecular identifier. TCRdb processed the 5' RACE reads anew with MiXCR; each CDR3 protein has one entry. The repertoire holds about 18,000 distinct CDR3 sequences, roughly 6% seen once, with roughly 6.1% in the top ten. In its sample, this clonotype was seen a few times. The target antigen is unknown. The CDR3 contains 14 residues. Germline V lookup: CDR1 LNHNV, CDR2 YYDKDF (reference sequence). V was clipped by 4 bases and J by 0 bases; unmatched bases: 3. The source is an adult who was a healthcare worker with PCR-confirmed SARS-CoV-2 infection or an uninfected control (not recorded which). The chain employs TRBV15 and TRBJ2-7; 7 bases align to TRBD1. Sequencing was carried out using whole blood. The CDR3 protein is CATSTGTDSYEQYF. CDR3 in DNA: TGTGCCACCAGCACCGGGACAGACTCCTACGAGCAGTACTTC. Full variable domain (rest looked up from reference TRBV15 and TRBJ2-7): DAMVIQNPRYQVTQFGKPVTLSCSQTLNHNVMYWYQQKSSQAPKLLFHYYDKDFNNEADTPDNFQSRRPNTSFCFLDIRSPGLGDTAMYLCATSTGTDSYEQYFGPGTRLTVT.